The rows below give T cell receptor beta chains drawn from one sample of a study of blood T cell repertoires in COVID-19. TCRdb keeps only in-frame clones here, not all; method: immunoSEQ multiplex PCR. Of about 280,000 clones listed, nearly 90% are singletons. Specimen: peripheral blood. These receptor sequences come from a man younger than 35 with active or convalescent COVID-19. Both conserved end residues are part of each CDR3. Each record gives: J gene, D gene, V gene, clone size, CDR3 protein, CDR3 DNA. D genes are given only for firm matches. Some rows mark clone size as missing; the rest say once, few, many or name a class of expanded clone.

>TRBJ2-1|NA|TRBV29-1|NA
CSVVGNFLGKNEQFF
TGCAGCGTTGTAGGCAATTTTCTGGGCAAAAATGAGCAGTTCTTC
>TRBJ2-5|TRBD2|TRBV4-1|NA
CASSHAAAGEQETQYF
TGCGCCAGCAGCCACGCGGCAGCGGGGGAACAAGAGACCCAGTACTTC
>TRBJ1-2|NA|TRBV4-1|NA
CASSQETLNYGYTF
TGCGCCAGCAGCCAAGAGACACTCAACTATGGCTACACCTTC
>TRBJ1-1|NA|TRBV6-5|NA
CASIWQETMNTEAFF
TGTGCCAGCATATGGCAGGAAACCATGAACACTGAAGCTTTCTTT
>TRBJ2-3|NA|TRBV5-1|NA
CASSEPYRDRGGADTQYF
TGCGCCAGCAGCGAACCATATAGAGACAGGGGAGGGGCAGATACGCAGTATTTT
>TRBJ2-3|TRBD2|TRBV19|NA
CASSITGTSGDSTDTQYF
TGTGCCAGTAGTATAACCGGGACTAGCGGGGACAGCACAGATACGCAGTATTTT
>TRBJ2-7|NA|TRBV5-5|NA
CASSFNIRYEQYF
TGTGCCAGCAGCTTTAACATCCGCTACGAGCAGTACTTC
>TRBJ1-2|TRBD1|TRBV6-5|NA
CASSQGQSPYGYTF
TGTGCCAGCAGCCAGGGACAGAGCCCTTATGGCTACACCTTC
>TRBJ1-6|TRBD1|TRBV15|NA
CATSRDTGQGGSPLHF
TGTGCCACCAGCAGAGATACCGGACAGGGGGGTTCACCCCTCCACTTT
>TRBJ1-2|NA|TRBV6-4|few
CASSAEGLGYGYTF
TGTGCCAGCAGTGCGGAGGGCCTGGGCTATGGCTACACCTTC
>TRBJ2-3|NA|TRBV5-4|NA
CASSLGQPFTDTQYF
TGTGCCAGCAGCTTGGGACAGCCGTTCACAGATACGCAGTATTTT
>TRBJ1-4|NA|TRBV4-1|NA
CASSQKDRPVAGEKLFF
TGCGCCAGCAGCCAAAAAGACCGTCCCGTTGCCGGGGAAAAACTGTTTTTT
>TRBJ2-7|TRBD1|TRBV2|NA
CATRTLGQVRGAYEQYF
TGTGCCACAAGAACCCTTGGACAGGTCAGGGGTGCCTACGAGCAGTACTTC
>TRBJ2-2|NA|TRBV24-1|once
CATSDFRAGELFF
TGTGCCACCAGTGATTTCAGGGCCGGGGAGCTGTTTTTT
>TRBJ2-2|NA|TRBV5-4|NA
CASSLNWLSGELFF
TGTGCCAGCAGCTTGAACTGGTTGTCCGGGGAGCTGTTTTTT
>TRBJ1-1|NA|TRBV12-3/TRBV12-4|NA
CASSFTVNTEAFF
TGTGCCAGCAGTTTTACGGTGAACACTGAAGCTTTCTTT
>TRBJ2-1|TRBD1|TRBV5-1|NA
CASSLAGGPPNEQFF
TGCGCCAGCAGCTTGGCAGGGGGCCCCCCCAATGAGCAGTTCTTC
>TRBJ2-4|NA|TRBV3-1/TRBV3-2|NA
CASSHTGLAKNIQYF
TGTGCCAGCAGCCACACAGGATTAGCCAAAAACATTCAGTACTTC
>TRBJ1-1|NA|TRBV7-9|NA
CASSLDGLATEAFF
TGTGCCAGCAGCTTAGATGGGCTGGCCACTGAAGCTTTCTTT
>TRBJ2-5|NA|TRBV7-2|NA
CASSHRTQPLGTQYF
TGTGCCAGCAGCCACCGGACTCAACCCCTTGGGACCCAGTACTTC
>TRBJ1-1|TRBD1|TRBV13|NA
CASSLEGDRADTEAFF
TGTGCCAGCAGCTTAGAGGGGGACAGGGCTGACACTGAAGCTTTCTTT
>TRBJ2-7|NA|TRBV7-6|once
CASSLTGTGLYEQYF
TGTGCCAGCAGCTTGACCGGGACTGGGCTCTACGAGCAGTACTTC
>TRBJ1-5|TRBD1|TRBV5-1|once
CASSSKGTGNQPQHF
TGCGCCAGCAGTTCTAAAGGGACAGGAAATCAGCCCCAGCATTTT
>TRBJ2-7|TRBD2|TRBV7-2|once
CASSLQGLAIYSYEQYF
TGTGCCAGCAGCTTACAGGGACTAGCGATTTACTCCTACGAGCAGTACTTC
>TRBJ1-2|NA|TRBV15|NA
CATSRDSYGYTF
TGTGCCACCAGCAGGGACTCCTATGGCTACACCTTC
>TRBJ1-1|NA|TRBV7-9|NA
CASSPTGTNTEAFF
TGTGCCAGCAGCCCCACGGGAACGAACACTGAAGCTTTCTTT
>TRBJ2-2|TRBD2|TRBV6-2/TRBV6-3|NA
CASSYSASGGPNTGELFF
TGTGCCAGCAGTTACTCAGCTAGCGGGGGCCCTAACACCGGGGAGCTGTTTTTT
>TRBJ1-5|NA|TRBV2|NA
CASRFGAQSSNQPQHF
TGTGCCAGCAGATTTGGTGCCCAAAGCAGCAATCAGCCCCAGCATTTT
>TRBJ2-3|NA|TRBV9|NA
CASSVAGAPAMSDTQYF
TGTGCCAGCAGCGTGGCGGGGGCGCCGGCCATGTCAGATACGCAGTATTTT
>TRBJ1-5|NA|TRBV7-8|NA
CASSLGSVQPQHF
TGTGCCAGCAGCTTAGGATCGGTTCAGCCCCAGCATTTT
>TRBJ1-2|NA|TRBV4-1|NA
CASSRNRPENYGYTF
TGCGCCAGCAGCCGAAACCGACCGGAGAACTATGGCTACACCTTC
>TRBJ1-2|NA|TRBV29-1|NA
CSVAVQGHYGYTF
TGCAGCGTTGCGGTACAGGGCCACTATGGCTACACCTTC
>TRBJ2-3|NA|TRBV24-1|NA
CATSGGTDRPRGVDTQYF
TGTGCCACCAGTGGAGGTACCGACAGGCCCCGGGGGGTAGATACGCAGTATTTT
>TRBJ2-7|NA|TRBV5-6|NA
CASSLIAGLAYEQYF
TGTGCCAGCAGCTTGATAGCCGGTCTAGCTTACGAGCAGTACTTC
>TRBJ1-2|TRBD1|TRBV4-1|few
CASSQDSGTEGYTF
TGCGCCAGCAGCCAAGACTCTGGGACAGAGGGCTACACCTTC
>TRBJ2-1|TRBD2|TRBV5-8|NA
CASKAGGPRNEQFF
TGTGCCAGCAAAGCGGGGGGGCCGAGGAATGAGCAGTTCTTC
>TRBJ2-3|TRBD1|TRBV25-1|once
CASSPGQGSTDTQYF
TGTGCCAGCAGCCCGGGACAGGGAAGCACAGATACGCAGTATTTT
>TRBJ1-3|NA|TRBV9|NA
CASSVEGGGGNTIYF
TGTGCCAGCAGCGTAGAAGGCGGAGGAGGAAACACCATATATTTT
>TRBJ2-3|TRBD1|TRBV5-1|NA
CASSTGTGRDTQYF
TGCGCCAGCAGCACAGGGACAGGGAGAGATACGCAGTATTTT
>TRBJ1-2|TRBD1|TRBV6-1|NA
CASSESSTGQGADGYTF
TGTGCCAGCAGTGAGAGCTCAACGGGACAGGGGGCGGATGGCTACACCTTC
>TRBJ1-5|TRBD1|TRBV7-2|once
CASSPRTGSGQPQHF
TGTGCCAGCAGCCCTAGGACAGGGTCGGGTCAGCCCCAGCATTTT